A single sample gave rise to the 5 T cell receptor beta chains below, sequenced in a study of beta chain features in type 1 diabetes. Investigators reverse transcribed all isolated RNA, so they sequenced expressed TCRB transcripts. Using immunoSEQ multiplex PCR, the repertoire was profiled, and TCRdb retains in-frame clones only, with some absent. The profile covers about 900,000 clones, with under 20% appearing a single time and 0.02% to 0.025% taken by the ten largest. The sample comprised naive CD4+ T cells from blood. These receptors were taken from a woman aged 18-29 years in good health.

This rearrangement joins TRBV7-3 to TRBJ2-1; 9 bases match TRBD2. The CDR3 is 15 residues long. The germline CDR1 and CDR2 sequences are SGHTA and FQGTGA. The ends lost 5 bases at V and 2 bases at J; junction bases unmatched: 4. The CDR3 bases are TGTGCCAGCAGCCCTAGCGGGACAACCTACAATGAGCAGTTCTTC. This codes for CASSPSGTTYNEQFF.

This sequence joins TRBV10-3 and TRBJ1-1, with 9 bases identical to TRBD1. The CDR3 is 15 residues long. Trimming removed 5 bases from V and 3 bases from J; junction bases left unmatched: 7. Germline lookup yields CDR1 ENHRY and CDR2 SYGVKD. CDR3 bases: TGTGCCATCAGTACCGGGACAGGGTATCACACTGAAGCTTTCTTT. Protein: CAISTGTGYHTEAFF.

This clone was picked up a small number of times. Here the CDR3 reads CASSVGGTPASYTF. The CDR3 DNA reads as TGTGCCAGCAGCGTAGGAGGGACACCAGCCAGCTACACCTTC. The rearrangement joins TRBV9 to TRBJ1-2; possible D gene TRBD1, 6 bases. CDR3 length: 14 amino acids. Germline V lookup: CDR1 SGDLS, CDR2 YYNGEE. V lost 0 bases and J lost 9, with 15 bases in between.

V and J are TRBV19 and TRBJ2-1; D unclear. The CDR3 runs to 15 residues. Germline assignment: CDR1 LNHDA and CDR2 SQIVND (reference sequence). Trimming removed 6 bases from V and 8 bases from J, with 20 bases in between. The CDR3 DNA reads as TGTGCCAGTAGAAGGCCAGACCGGACCCTGGATGAGCAGTTCTTC. This codes for CASRRPDRTLDEQFF.

The chain couples TRBV2 to TRBJ2-7; 8 bases fit TRBD1. The CDR3 is 13 amino acids. With V trimmed by 8 bases and J by 3 bases, 6 bases remained unmatched. Germline V gene sequence: CDR1 SNHLY, CDR2 FYNNEI. The CDR3 DNA sequence: TGTGCCAGCGGGCAGGGGGCCTACTACGAGCAGTACTTC. It yields the protein CASGQGAYYEQYF.